The 32 T cell receptor beta chains given below trace back to one sample, sequenced in a study of cytomegalovirus exposure and HLA in healthy donors. A multiplex PCR was run with 60 Vbeta primers and 13 Jbeta primers. The protocol was immunoSEQ multiplex PCR, while the TCRdb copy is restricted to in-frame clones and leaves out a portion. The table lists 170,000 or so clones, 84% of them singletons. Sequenced material: PBMCs. The receptors stem from a young man in good health and CMV-seronegative.

The chain couples TRBV28 to TRBJ2-5, with 7 bases aligning to TRBD2. The better agreement between TRBJ2-7 and the DNA end casts doubt on the J call. Germline assignment: CDR1 MDHEN and CDR2 SYDVKM. The CDR3 loop spans 13 amino acids. The CDR3 region has the DNA TGTGCCAGCATAGGCCGGGGGGTCAACGAGCAGTACTTC. It specifies CASIGRGVNEQYF.

The chain joins TRBV27 to TRBJ2-2; 7 positions match TRBD2. Unmatched junction bases numbered 7, after V lost 4 bases and J lost 5 bases. The CDR3 has 15 amino acids. Germline V gene data show CDR1 as MNHEY and CDR2 as SMNVEV (reference sequence). CDR3 amino acids: CASSYAGVGTGELFF. The CDR3 nucleotides are TGTGCCAGCAGTTATGCGGGGGTGGGGACCGGGGAGCTGTTTTTT.

V is TRBV27 and J is TRBJ2-7, with D maybe TRBD2 (6 bases). Deletions cut 4 bases from V and 6 bases from J, with 13 bases between. Germline V gives CDR1 MNHEY, CDR2 SMNVEV (reference sequence). This CDR3 has 13 residues. Here the CDR3 reads CASSSGGRSEQYF. The CDR3 bases are TGTGCCAGCAGTTCCGGGGGACGTAGCGAGCAGTACTTC.

The rearrangement joins TRBV6-5 to TRBJ1-5; tentative D call: TRBD1 (5 bases). Per the germline V gene, CDR1 is MNHEY and CDR2 is SVGAGI. V was cut by 0 bases and J by 3 bases, with 9 bases left in between. This CDR3 has 15 amino acids. The CDR3 reads CASSYSGQFNQPQHF. CDR3 nucleotide sequence: TGTGCCAGCAGTTACTCGGGGCAGTTCAATCAGCCCCAGCATTTT.

The sample holds a few counts of this clone. This chain joins TRBV25-1 and TRBJ2-3; TRBD2 matches 10 bases. The CDR3 loop spans 18 amino acids. Germline V gene sequence: CDR1 MGHDK, CDR2 SYGVNS. The V and J ends lost 4 bases and 2 bases, in that order; junction bases with no gene match: 12. CDR3 DNA: TGTGCCAGCAGTGCAAGGTTTTTAGCGGGAGGCCCCACAGATACGCAGTATTTT. Translating it yields CASSARFLAGGPTDTQYF.

Of note for this clone: The germline gene is not matched at one end of the junction; a read error may be the cause. CDR3: CSSSLPQLAGGPGQFF. For the CDR3, the DNA is TGTTCCAGCAGCTTACCTCAGCTAGCGGGAGGCCCGGGGCAGTTCTTC. This rearrangement joins TRBV7-9 to TRBJ2-1; 11 nucleotides match TRBD2. Germline V gene lookup returns CDR1 SEHNR and CDR2 FQNEAQ (reference sequence). The CDR3 sequence is 16 residues long. Using reference TRBV7-9 and TRBJ2-1 for the parts outside the CDR3, the full variable domain is DTGVSQNPRHKITKRGQNVTFRCDPISEHNRLYWYRQTLGQGPEFLTYFQNEAQLEKSRLLSDRFSAERPKGSFSTLEIQRTEQGDSAMYLCSSSLPQLAGGPGQFFGPGTRLTVL.

V usage is TRBV5-1 and J usage is TRBJ2-7; maybe TRBD1 (6 bases). The ends were cut back, 4 bases at V and 6 bases at J, with 20 bases in the middle. The CDR3 consists of 15 residues. CDR1 is SGHRS, CDR2 YFSETQ, per germline. CDR3 sequence: CASSTRTVGLAEQYF. The CDR3 DNA sequence: TGCGCCAGCAGCACCCGGACAGTAGGGTTGGCCGAGCAGTACTTC.

This chain connects TRBV9 to TRBJ2-7, with no clear D. V gave up 0 bases and J gave up 1 base, with 8 bases separating them. Germline V CDR1 and CDR2: SGDLS, YYNGEE. The CDR3 runs to 14 residues. CDR3 sequence: CASSVEERSYEQYF. The CDR3 DNA reads TGTGCCAGCAGCGTAGAAGAGAGATCCTACGAGCAGTACTTC.

This chain's CDR3 is CASSHGQGSSTDTQYF. The CDR3 DNA sequence: TGTGCCAGCAGCCACGGACAGGGGAGTAGCACAGATACGCAGTATTTT. The chain employs TRBV11-2 and TRBJ2-3; 9 bases agree with TRBD1. CDR3 length equals 16 residues. J gave up 0 bases and V 5 bases, and 6 bases lay outside the gene matches. CDR1 SGHAT and CDR2 FQNNGV come from the germline V gene.

In this sample, this clone turned up a few times. The chain employs TRBV6-6 and TRBJ2-7; 10 nucleotides match TRBD1. With V trimmed by 6 bases and J by 7 bases, 6 bases remained unmatched. CDR1 and CDR2 (germline): MNHNY, SVGAGI (reference sequence). The CDR3 totals 13 residues. The CDR3 reads CASSRDRGVEQYF. The CDR3 DNA follows: TGTGCCAGCAGCCGGGACAGGGGAGTGGAGCAGTACTTC.

V and J are TRBV7-9 and TRBJ2-1; 11 bases align to TRBD2. Per the germline V gene, CDR1 is SEHNR and CDR2 is FQNEAQ (reference sequence). The J segment lost 4 bases and the V segment lost 4 bases, leaving 3 bases of the junction unmatched. There are 15 residues in the CDR3. The CDR3 bases are TGTGCCAGCAGCTGGGGACTAGCGGCTTACAATGAGCAGTTCTTC. Encoded protein: CASSWGLAAYNEQFF. Together with reference TRBV7-9 and TRBJ2-1, the CDR3 gives the full variable domain: DTGVSQNPRHKITKRGQNVTFRCDPISEHNRLYWYRQTLGQGPEFLTYFQNEAQLEKSRLLSDRFSAERPKGSFSTLEIQRTEQGDSAMYLCASSWGLAAYNEQFFGPGTRLTVL.

The V gene is TRBV30, the J gene TRBJ1-5, with D possibly TRBD1 on 5 matching bases. Germline values: CDR1 GTSNPN, CDR2 SVGIG (reference sequence). The CDR3 length is 13 residues. The V end was cut by 5 bases, the J end by 8 bases, with 16 bases between. CDR3 coding DNA: TGTGCCTGGGGTACGGGGGGGATCAAGCCCCAGCATTTT. This encodes CAWGTGGIKPQHF.

The V gene is TRBV28, the J gene TRBJ1-4; a weak D match, TRBD1 (5 bases). V lost 2 bases, J lost 5 bases, and 12 bases lay in between. The CDR3 has 15 residues. Germline CDR1 reads MDHEN; CDR2 reads SYDVKM. The CDR3 spells CASSLEAGLNEKLFF. The CDR3, as DNA: TGTGCCAGCAGTTTAGAGGCAGGGTTAAATGAAAAACTGTTTTTT. The whole variable domain, filled in from reference TRBV28 and TRBJ1-4, reads DVKVTQSSRYLVKRTGEKVFLECVQDMDHENMFWYRQDPGLGLRLIYFSYDVKMKEKGDIPEGYSVSREKKERFSLILESASTNQTSMYLCASSLEAGLNEKLFFGSGTQLSVL.

The rearrangement uses TRBV7-2 and TRBJ2-3, with 8 bases aligning to TRBD2. J was trimmed by 3 bases and V by 5 bases; bases with no gene match: 4. The CDR3 has 14 residues. Germline V gives CDR1 SGHTA, CDR2 FQGNSA. The CDR3 DNA sequence: TGTGCCAGCAGCATTAGCGGGATAACAGATACGCAGTATTTT. Its translation is CASSISGITDTQYF.

The chain recombines TRBV9 with TRBJ2-1, with TRBD1 as a possible D gene (5 bases). Looked up from germline, CDR1 is SGDLS and CDR2 is YYNGEE. The CDR3 spans 15 residues. V was trimmed by 2 bases and J by 3 bases, leaving 12 bases between them. In nucleotides, the CDR3 is TGTGCCAGCAGCGTTTGGGGCGGAAGCTACAATGAGCAGTTCTTC. This translates into CASSVWGGSYNEQFF.

In this sample, this clone turned up once. The rearrangement uses TRBV4-1 and TRBJ1-2; D uncertain. In germline, CDR1 is MGHRA, CDR2 YSYEKL. CDR3 size: 14 residues. V lost 0 bases to trimming and J lost 5 bases, with 10 bases between them. The CDR3 loop reads CASSQDLRLYGYTF. CDR3 nucleotides: TGCGCCAGCAGCCAAGATCTCCGACTGTATGGCTACACCTTC.

The chain is built from TRBV6-6 and TRBJ2-7; D may be TRBD1 (6 bases). CDR1 is MNHNY, CDR2 SVGAGI, per germline (reference sequence). CDR3 length: 15 residues. V was trimmed by 6 bases and J by 1 base, leaving 16 bases between them. This CDR3 is CASRFSQDRSYEQYF. CDR3 coding DNA: TGTGCCAGCAGATTCTCGCAGGACAGATCCTACGAGCAGTACTTC.

This clone was seen once. The chain recombines TRBV12-5 with TRBJ2-3; tentatively, D is TRBD1 (6 bases). V lost 7 bases to trimming and J lost 1 base, with 12 bases between them. Germline CDR1 is LGHNT and CDR2 is FRNRAP. The CDR3 sequence is 14 residues long. The DNA of the CDR3 is TGTGCTAGTGCCGGGACAATCCGCACAGATACGCAGTATTTT. Translation: CASAGTIRTDTQYF.

The J gene is TRBJ2-5, the V gene TRBV9; D not resolved. Trimming took 0 bases from V and 0 from J, leaving 6 bases between them. The CDR3 covers 14 residues. CDR1 is SGDLS and CDR2 is YYNGEE in the germline V gene. The DNA for the CDR3 is TGTGCCAGCAGCGTAGGGGCCTACCAAGAGACCCAGTACTTC. Residues: CASSVGAYQETQYF.

This chain uses TRBV6-5 with TRBJ1-2; a weak D match, TRBD1 (5 bases). There are 14 residues in the CDR3. V dropped 0 bases and J dropped 10 bases, with 15 bases sitting between them. Looked up from germline, CDR1 is MNHEY and CDR2 is SVGAGI. The CDR3, as DNA: TGTGCCAGCAGTTACTCGCGGACACTAAATGACTACACCTTC. It yields the protein CASSYSRTLNDYTF.

The genes are TRBV28 and TRBJ2-5; D is possibly TRBD2 (5 bases). Germline-derived CDR1 and CDR2 are MDHEN and SYDVKM. Trimming stripped 10 bases from V and 4 bases from J, with 16 bases between. This CDR3 has 13 amino acids. The DNA of the CDR3 is TGTGCCACCCTTCGAGGACGGGGAGAGACCCAGTACTTC. The encoded protein is CATLRGRGETQYF.

The gene calls are TRBV7-2 and TRBJ1-2, with D hard to call. Germline-derived CDR1 and CDR2 are SGHTA and FQGNSA. The CDR3 contains 14 residues. V lost 0 bases and J 8 bases, leaving 13 bases between the germline ends. In nucleotides, the CDR3 is TGTGCCAGCAGCTTAGCGACGAGAGCCGGGGGCTACACCTTC. This codes for CASSLATRAGGYTF.

This chain connects TRBV27 to TRBJ1-5; D is uncertain. The germline gives CDR1 MNHEY, CDR2 SMNVEV (reference sequence). Deletions cut 0 bases from V and 0 bases from J, with 12 bases between. This CDR3 spans 17 amino acids. In nucleotides, the CDR3 is TGTGCCAGCAGTTTATCGGCTGAGGGCAATAGCAATCAGCCCCAGCATTTT. This translates into CASSLSAEGNSNQPQHF.

To note about this clone: Other nucleotide sequences in the sample specify the same CDR3. The J gene is TRBJ2-7, the V gene TRBV28, with D hard to call. V was trimmed by 6 bases and J by 0 bases, leaving 3 bases between them. The CDR3 contains 11 residues. The germline V gene encodes CDR1 MDHEN and CDR2 SYDVKM. The DNA for the CDR3 is TGTGCCAGCAGCCGCTCCTACGAGCAGTACTTC. It codes for CASSRSYEQYF.

Details on this clone: One end of the junction is discordant with germline, which a read error may explain. The V gene is TRBV2, the J gene TRBJ2-5; 7 bases are shared with TRBD2. From germline, CDR1 is SNHLY and CDR2 FYNNEI. The CDR3 length is 15 residues. The CDR3 sequence: CAGSVTGRTQETQYF. The CDR3 DNA reads TGTGCCGGCAGTGTAACCGGGAGGACCCAAGAGACCCAGTACTTC.

There are a few counts of this clone. This sequence joins TRBV9 and TRBJ1-2, with 7 bases identical to TRBD1. CDR1 SGDLS and CDR2 YYNGEE come from the germline V gene. The trim removed 4 bases at V and 2 bases at J, leaving 8 bases unmatched. The CDR3 contains 15 residues. CDR3 sequence (DNA): TGTGCCAGCAGCCCCGATGGGACAGCAAACTATGGCTACACCTTC. Protein product: CASSPDGTANYGYTF.

V gene TRBV10-3 combines with J gene TRBJ1-1; TRBD1 agrees at 9 bases. This CDR3 is 16 amino acids long. After removal of 6 bases from V and 5 bases from J, the junction contained 13 bases not matched to a gene. Germline V gene sequence: CDR1 ENHRY, CDR2 SYGVKD. The CDR3 loop reads CAISPGQGLFQTEAFF. DNA for the CDR3: TGTGCCATCAGCCCCGGACAGGGGCTTTTCCAGACTGAAGCTTTCTTT.

The chain recombines TRBV5-6 with TRBJ1-2; D is ambiguous. The V end was cut by 5 bases, the J end by 3 bases, with 17 bases between. Looked up from germline, CDR1 is SGHDT and CDR2 is YYEEEE. The CDR3 spans 15 residues. The DNA of the CDR3 is TGTGCCAGCAGGGGGAGCTCGGGCTTGGACTATGGCTACACCTTC. Amino acids: CASRGSSGLDYGYTF.

This clone was found once. The chain links TRBV27 to TRBJ2-1, with 11 positions matching TRBD2. Germline V gene data show CDR1 as MNHEY and CDR2 as SMNVEV (reference sequence). The CDR3 spans 19 residues. The ends lost 0 bases at V and 6 bases at J; junction bases unmatched: 13. The CDR3 here is CASSLSTLLAGVVRNEQFF. The CDR3 nucleotides are TGTGCCAGCAGTTTATCGACATTACTAGCGGGGGTAGTCCGCAATGAGCAGTTCTTC.

The chain couples TRBV5-4 to TRBJ2-1, with 7 bases matching TRBD2. Germline lookup yields CDR1 SGHNT and CDR2 YYREEE (reference sequence). This CDR3 comprises 16 residues. J was trimmed by 4 bases and V by 0 bases; bases with no gene match: 7. This chain's CDR3 is CASSLAASGKYNEQFF. The CDR3 DNA is TGTGCCAGCAGCTTGGCAGCTAGCGGTAAATACAATGAGCAGTTCTTC.

This chain connects TRBV29-1 to TRBJ1-1; the D gene is possibly TRBD1 (6 bases). With 6 bases removed from V and 1 base from J, the gap between germline ends came to 12 bases. The CDR3 contains 13 residues. CDR1 is SQVTM and CDR2 is ANQGSEA in the germline V gene. The CDR3 region is CSVTGTTNTEAFF. For the CDR3, the DNA is TGCAGCGTGACCGGGACAACGAACACTGAAGCTTTCTTT.

The V call is TRBV15, the J call TRBJ1-3, with D perhaps matching TRBD1 (5 bases). The V gene's germline CDR1 is LNHNV and CDR2 YYDKDF (reference sequence). There are 16 residues in the CDR3. The V end was cut by 4 bases, the J end by 0 bases, with 13 bases between. The CDR3 region is CATSTYRTNSGNTIYF. CDR3 nucleotides: TGTGCCACCAGCACATACAGGACCAACTCTGGAAACACCATATATTTT.